This T cell receptor beta chain is drawn from a study of blood T cell repertoires in COVID-19. In the study overall: The analysed material was cDNA or gDNA that came from T cells, B-cell-depleted T cells, or PBMCs.

Trimming removed 5 bases from V and 2 bases from J, with 3 bases in between. Germline CDR1 reads SGHAT; CDR2 reads FQNNGV. The CDR3 is 11 amino acids. In the authors' workflow: Scientists estimated how many nucleated cells there were by amplifying reference gene primers. This table comes from immunoSEQ multiplex PCR, and its TCRdb copy is limited to in-frame clones, with some not included. V, J and clone size reflect that table, while D and trimming were determined from the DNA. In the table there are fewer than 35,000 clones, 75% to 85% of which are singletons. The J gene is TRBJ2-5, the V gene TRBV11-2; D remains ambiguous. The sequence was obtained from a man aged 60-69 years with active COVID-19. Sequencing was performed on peripheral blood. CDR3 sequence: CASSPQETQYF. The CDR3 DNA reads TGTGCCAGCAGCCCACAAGAGACCCAGTACTTC.